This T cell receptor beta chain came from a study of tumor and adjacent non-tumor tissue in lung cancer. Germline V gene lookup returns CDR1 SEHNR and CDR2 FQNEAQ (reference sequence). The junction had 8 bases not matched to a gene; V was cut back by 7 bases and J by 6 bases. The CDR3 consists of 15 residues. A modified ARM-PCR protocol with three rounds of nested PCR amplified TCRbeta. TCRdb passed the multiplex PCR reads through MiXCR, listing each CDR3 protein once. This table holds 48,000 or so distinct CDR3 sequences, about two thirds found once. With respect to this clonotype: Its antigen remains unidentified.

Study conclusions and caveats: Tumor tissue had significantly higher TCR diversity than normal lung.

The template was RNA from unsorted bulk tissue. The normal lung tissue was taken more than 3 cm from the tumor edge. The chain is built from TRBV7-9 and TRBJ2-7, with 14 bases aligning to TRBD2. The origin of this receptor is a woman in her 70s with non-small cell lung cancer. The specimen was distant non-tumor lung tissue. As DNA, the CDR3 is TGTGCCAGCATCGGGGGACTAGCGGGAGACGGCGAGCAGTACTTC. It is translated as CASIGGLAGDGEQYF.